The 5 T cell receptor beta chains reported below all come from one sample, sequenced in a study of human CD8 memory T cell subsets (dated by TCRdb to 2018 to 2020). TCRdb records NextSeq 550 as the sequencer. A Human TCR Profiling Kit was used to prepare UMI-labeled 5' RACE TCRbeta libraries. TCRdb reanalyzed the reads, keeping one entry per CDR3 protein sequence and omitting DNA. The sample table gives some 10,000 distinct CDR3 sequences. Jointly, the top ten make up roughly 9.8% of the sample. Sequenced: CD8+ stem-like memory T cells (TSCM and TCM) sorted from PBMCs. The cell subset or site tag for this specimen amounts to: stem-like memory CD8 T cells (TSTEM), CCR7+ PD-1- TIGIT-. These receptors came from a human donor in good health.

J is TRBJ2-2 and V is TRBV19. The CDR3 covers 13 residues. Germline assignment: CDR1 LNHDA and CDR2 SQIVND (reference sequence). CDR3 residues: CASSYDYTGELFF.

The V gene is TRBV5-6, the J gene TRBJ2-3; the D call from TCRdb, TRBD2, cannot be confirmed without DNA. Looked up from germline, CDR1 is SGHDT and CDR2 is YYEEEE. The CDR3 is 17 residues long. The CDR3 is CASSFGTSGGATDTQYF. Full variable domain (rest looked up from reference TRBV5-6 and TRBJ2-3): DAGVTQSPTHLIKTRGQQVTLRCSPKSGHDTVSWYQQALGQGPQFIFQYYEEEERQRGNFPDRFSGHQFPNYSSELNVNALLLGDSALYLCASSFGTSGGATDTQYFGPGTRLTVL.

The V call is TRBV3-1, the J call TRBJ1-4. Per the germline V gene, CDR1 is LGHDT and CDR2 is YNNKEL (reference sequence). CDR3 length equals 16 residues. CDR3 loop: CASSQDPTGRNEKLFF.

This rearrangement joins TRBV6-5 to TRBJ2-1; TCRdb names TRBD2, which stays unverified in the absence of DNA. The CDR3 has 15 residues. CDR1 and CDR2 (germline): MNHEY, SVGAGI. CDR3 amino acids: CASSSSGGAHNEQFF.

In terms of frequency, this clonotype is medium-sized. This sequence joins TRBV10-2 and TRBJ2-2. The CDR3 is made up of 14 amino acids. Germline-derived CDR1 and CDR2 are WSHSY and SAAADI. The CDR3 protein is CASSYLIGTGELFF.